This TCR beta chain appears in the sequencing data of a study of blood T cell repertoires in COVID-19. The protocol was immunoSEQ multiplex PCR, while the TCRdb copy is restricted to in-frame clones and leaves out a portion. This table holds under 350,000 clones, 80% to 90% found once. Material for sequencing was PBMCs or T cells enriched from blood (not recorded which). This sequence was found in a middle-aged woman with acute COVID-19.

CDR3: CASSFPGTGQFF. Written as DNA, the CDR3 is TGTGCCAGCAGTTTTCCCGGGACAGGGCAGTTCTTC. V and J are TRBV12-3 or TRBV12-4 and TRBJ2-1, with TRBD1 matching over 8 bases. Trimming at V came to 3 bases and at J to 12 bases, leaving 4 bases not matched to a gene. This CDR3 region has 12 residues.